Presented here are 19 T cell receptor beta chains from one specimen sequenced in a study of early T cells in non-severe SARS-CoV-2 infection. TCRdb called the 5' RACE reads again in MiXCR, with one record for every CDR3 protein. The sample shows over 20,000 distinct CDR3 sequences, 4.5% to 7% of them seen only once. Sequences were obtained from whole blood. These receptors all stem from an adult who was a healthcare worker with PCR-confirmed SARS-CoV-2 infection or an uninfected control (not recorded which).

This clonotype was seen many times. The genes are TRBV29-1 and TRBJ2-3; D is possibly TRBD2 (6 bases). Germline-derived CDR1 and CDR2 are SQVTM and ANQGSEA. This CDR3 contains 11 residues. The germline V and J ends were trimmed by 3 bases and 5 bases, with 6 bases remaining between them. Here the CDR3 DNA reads TGCAGCGTTGACGGGGGAGATACGCAGTATTTT. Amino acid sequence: CSVDGGDTQYF.

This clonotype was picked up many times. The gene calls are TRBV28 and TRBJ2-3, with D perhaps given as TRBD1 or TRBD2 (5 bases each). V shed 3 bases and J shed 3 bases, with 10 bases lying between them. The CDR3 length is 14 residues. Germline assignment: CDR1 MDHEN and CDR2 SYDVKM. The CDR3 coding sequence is TGTGCCAGCAGTTTTGGGACCCTAACAGATACGCAGTATTTT. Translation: CASSFGTLTDTQYF. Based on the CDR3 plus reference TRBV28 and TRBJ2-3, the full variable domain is DVKVTQSSRYLVKRTGEKVFLECVQDMDHENMFWYRQDPGLGLRLIYFSYDVKMKEKGDIPEGYSVSREKKERFSLILESASTNQTSMYLCASSFGTLTDTQYFGPGTRLTVL.

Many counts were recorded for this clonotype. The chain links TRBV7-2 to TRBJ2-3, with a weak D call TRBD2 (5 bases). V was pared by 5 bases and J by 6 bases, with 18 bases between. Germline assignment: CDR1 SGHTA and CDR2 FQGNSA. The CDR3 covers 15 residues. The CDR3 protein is CASSPRPPEEDTQYF. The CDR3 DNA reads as TGTGCCAGCAGCCCACGGCCCCCGGAGGAGGATACGCAGTATTTT.

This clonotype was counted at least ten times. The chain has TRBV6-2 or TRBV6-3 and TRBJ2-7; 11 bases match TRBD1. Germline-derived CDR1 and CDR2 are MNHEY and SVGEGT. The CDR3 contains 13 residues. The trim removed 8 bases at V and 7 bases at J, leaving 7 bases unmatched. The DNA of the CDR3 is TGTGCCAGCGGAGGACAGGGGGCTGGTGAGCAGTACTTC. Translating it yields CASGGQGAGEQYF.

The CDR3 region is CASSPRDRLFEQFF. The CDR3 coding sequence is TGTGCCAGCAGTCCGCGGGACAGGTTATTTGAGCAGTTCTTC. The genes are TRBV27 and TRBJ2-1, with 8 bases identical to TRBD1. The trim removed 5 bases at V and 9 bases at J, leaving 9 bases unmatched. The CDR3 runs 14 residues. Germline CDR1 and CDR2: MNHEY and SMNVEV (reference sequence).

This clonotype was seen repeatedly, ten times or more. Here the CDR3 DNA reads TGCAGCGTCGGGACTCAAGGGGGCTGGACAGATACGCAGTATTTT. It is translated as CSVGTQGGWTDTQYF. This sequence joins TRBV29-1 and TRBJ2-3; perhaps TRBD1 as D (7 bases). Trimming removed 6 bases from V and 3 bases from J, with 19 bases in between. The CDR3 has 15 residues. Germline CDR1 and CDR2: SQVTM and ANQGSEA.

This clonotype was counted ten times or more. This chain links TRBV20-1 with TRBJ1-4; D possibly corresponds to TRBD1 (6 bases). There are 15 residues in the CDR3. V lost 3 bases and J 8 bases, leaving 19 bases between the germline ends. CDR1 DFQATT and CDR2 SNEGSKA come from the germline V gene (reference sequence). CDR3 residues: CSARTPGAPREKLFF. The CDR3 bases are TGCAGTGCTAGGACACCGGGGGCCCCCAGGGAAAAACTGTTTTTT.

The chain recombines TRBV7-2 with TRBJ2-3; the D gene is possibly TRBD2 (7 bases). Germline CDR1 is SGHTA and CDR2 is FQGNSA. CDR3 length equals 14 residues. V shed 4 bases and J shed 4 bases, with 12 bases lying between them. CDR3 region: CASSYGGRADTQYF. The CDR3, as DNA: TGTGCCAGCAGCTACGGGGGGCGGGCAGATACGCAGTATTTT.

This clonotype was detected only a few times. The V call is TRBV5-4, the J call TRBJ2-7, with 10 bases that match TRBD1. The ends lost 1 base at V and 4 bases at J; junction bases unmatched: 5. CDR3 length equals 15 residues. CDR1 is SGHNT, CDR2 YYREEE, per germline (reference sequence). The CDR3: CASSLTGDRGYEQYF. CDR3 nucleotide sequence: TGTGCCAGCAGCTTGACGGGGGACAGGGGATACGAGCAGTACTTC.

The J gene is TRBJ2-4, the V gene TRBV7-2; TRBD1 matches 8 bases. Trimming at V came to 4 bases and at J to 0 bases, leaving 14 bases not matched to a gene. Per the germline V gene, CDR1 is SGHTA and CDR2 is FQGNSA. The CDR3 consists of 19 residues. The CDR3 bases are TGTGCCAGCAGCTCCAGGGACAGGCGGCTTCCCCTAGCCAAAAACATTCAGTACTTC. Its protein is CASSSRDRRLPLAKNIQYF.

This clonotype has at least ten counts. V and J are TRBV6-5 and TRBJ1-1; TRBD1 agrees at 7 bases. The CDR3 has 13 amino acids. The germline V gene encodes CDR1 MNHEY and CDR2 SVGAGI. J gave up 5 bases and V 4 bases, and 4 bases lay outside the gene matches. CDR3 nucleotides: TGTGCCAGCAGTTTCAGGGGGGGGACTGAAGCTTTCTTT. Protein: CASSFRGGTEAFF.

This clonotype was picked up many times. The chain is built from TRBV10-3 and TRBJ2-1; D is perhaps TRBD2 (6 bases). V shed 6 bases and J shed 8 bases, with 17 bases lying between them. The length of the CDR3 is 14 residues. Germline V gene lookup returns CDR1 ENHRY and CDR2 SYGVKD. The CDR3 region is CAIRGPSGGDEQFF. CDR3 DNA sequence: TGTGCCATCAGGGGACCCTCCGGAGGGGATGAGCAGTTCTTC.

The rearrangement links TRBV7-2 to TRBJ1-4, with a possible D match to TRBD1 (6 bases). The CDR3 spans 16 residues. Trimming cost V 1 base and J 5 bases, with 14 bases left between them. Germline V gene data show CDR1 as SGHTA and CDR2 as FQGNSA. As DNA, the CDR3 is TGTGCCAGCAGCTTAGTGTTCCAGGGGCCAAATGAAAAACTGTTTTTT. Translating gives CASSLVFQGPNEKLFF.

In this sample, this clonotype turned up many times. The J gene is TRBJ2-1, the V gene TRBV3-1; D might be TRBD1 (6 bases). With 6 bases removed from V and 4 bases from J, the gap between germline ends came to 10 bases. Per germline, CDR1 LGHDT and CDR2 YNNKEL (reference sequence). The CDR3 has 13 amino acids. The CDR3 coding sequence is TGTGCCAGCAGTCGGGACATATACAATGAGCAGTTCTTC. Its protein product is CASSRDIYNEQFF.

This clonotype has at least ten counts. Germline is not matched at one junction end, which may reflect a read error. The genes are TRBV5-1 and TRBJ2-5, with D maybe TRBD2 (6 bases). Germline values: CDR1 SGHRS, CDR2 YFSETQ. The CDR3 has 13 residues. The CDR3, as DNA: TGCGCCAGCAGTTTGGGAGGAGGAGAGACCCAGTACTTC. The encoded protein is CASSLGGGETQYF.

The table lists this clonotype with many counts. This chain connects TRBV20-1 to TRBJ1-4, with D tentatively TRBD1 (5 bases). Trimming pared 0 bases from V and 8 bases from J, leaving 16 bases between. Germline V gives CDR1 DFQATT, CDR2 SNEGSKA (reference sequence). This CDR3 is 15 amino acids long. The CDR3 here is CSARDSGGYGEKLFF. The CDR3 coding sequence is TGCAGTGCTAGAGATTCCGGGGGGTATGGGGAAAAACTGTTTTTT.

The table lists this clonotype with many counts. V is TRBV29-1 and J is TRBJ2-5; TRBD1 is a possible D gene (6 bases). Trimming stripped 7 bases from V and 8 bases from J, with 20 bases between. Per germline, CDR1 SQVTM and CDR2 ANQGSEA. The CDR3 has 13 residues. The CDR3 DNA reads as TGCAGCGCGGACAGCCAACTAACCGCAACCCAGTACTTC. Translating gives CSADSQLTATQYF.

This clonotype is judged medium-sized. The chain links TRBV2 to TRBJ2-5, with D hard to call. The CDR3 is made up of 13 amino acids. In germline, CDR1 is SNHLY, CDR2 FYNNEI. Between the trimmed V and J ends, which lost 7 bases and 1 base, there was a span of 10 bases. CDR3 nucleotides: TGTGCCAGCAACCCGTTCTTCCAAGAGACCCAGTACTTC. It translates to CASNPFFQETQYF.

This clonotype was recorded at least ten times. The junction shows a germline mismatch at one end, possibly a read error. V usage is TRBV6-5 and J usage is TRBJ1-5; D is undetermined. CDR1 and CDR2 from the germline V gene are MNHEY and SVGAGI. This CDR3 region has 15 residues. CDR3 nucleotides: TGTGTCAGCAGTTACTCGCCGGCCCCCAATCAGCCCCAGCATTTT. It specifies CVSSYSPAPNQPQHF.